This TCR beta chain originates from a study of cytomegalovirus exposure and HLA in healthy donors. General observations from the study: Later on, an analysis showed TCR association rates differing by HLA locus, with DRB1 the most and HLA-C the fewest. Across donors, sequencing depth was assumed by presence/absence analyses to be roughly uniform. Some segments of the V type, notably TRBV6-2 and TRBV6-3, were excluded as indistinguishable.

Germline CDR1 is MNHEY and CDR2 is SVGAGI. Trimming cost V 7 bases and J 0 bases, with 6 bases left between them. The CDR3 extends over 12 amino acids. PCR involved 60 Vbeta and 13 Jbeta primers. TCRdb keeps only in-frame clones here, not all; method: immunoSEQ multiplex PCR. Counted here are about 60,000 clones, under 85% occurring once; the ten biggest clones make up 5.4%. Worth noting for this clone: The antigen is unknown.

Material for sequencing was PBMCs. The sequence came from a man between 45 and 60 years old in good health and CMV-seronegative. The J gene is TRBJ1-2, the V gene TRBV6-5; the D is unclear. The CDR3: CASTQPNYGYTF. In nucleotides, the CDR3 is TGTGCCAGCACACAGCCTAACTATGGCTACACCTTC.